These T cell receptor beta chains were read from a single sample in a study of somatic mutations in cytotoxic T cells in rheumatoid arthritis. TCRdb's copy holds only in-frame clones and misses some; the assay was immunoSEQ multiplex PCR. The profile covers approximately 3,000 clones, with about 93% appearing a single time and 15% taken by the ten largest. Sequenced material: CD8+ T cells sorted from blood. The receptors were sampled from a woman under 30 with rheumatoid arthritis. CDR3s include the opening cysteine and the closing phenylalanine or tryptophan. D genes are given only for firm matches. Clone size is shown for a subset of rows, as once, few, many or a class of expanded clone.

cdr3_nt,cdr3_aa,v_call,d_call,j_call,clone_size
TGTGCCAGCAGTTTGTCACGAGACACCGGGGAGCTGTTTTTT,CASSLSRDTGELFF,TRBV27,-,TRBJ2-2,-
TGTGCCAGCAGTTTAGGACAGGGGGGATATTCACCCCTCCACTTT,CASSLGQGGYSPLHF,TRBV6-6,TRBD1,TRBJ1-6,-
TGTGCCAGCAGTTTATTCCCGAGTCTCACCGGGGAGCTGTTTTTT,CASSLFPSLTGELFF,TRBV27,-,TRBJ2-2,-
TGTGCCAGCAGTGGCACCGGGACAGGGGACTACTACGAGCAGTACTTC,CASSGTGTGDYYEQYF,TRBV2,TRBD1,TRBJ2-7,-
TGCGCCAGCAGTAAAACTAGCGGGGGGGTCAATGAGCAGTTCTTC,CASSKTSGGVNEQFF,TRBV5-1,TRBD2,TRBJ2-1,few
TGTGCCAGCAGTGAAGAAGGATGGCACAGCCGATATGGCTACACCTTC,CASSEEGWHSRYGYTF,TRBV6-1,-,TRBJ1-2,-
TGTGCCAGCTTCGAACGGGGAGGCGTGAACACTGAAGCTTTCTTT,CASFERGGVNTEAFF,TRBV28,-,TRBJ1-1,-
TGCGCCAGCAGCCAAGCCGGACAGGGGGGTTACGAGCAGTACTTC,CASSQAGQGGYEQYF,TRBV4-3,TRBD1,TRBJ2-7,-
TGTGCCAGCAGATTCGGTTTAGATACGCAGTATTTT,CASRFGLDTQYF,TRBV5-8,-,TRBJ2-3,-
TGTGCCAGCAGCTCGCAGGGAGGACTCACAGATACGCAGTATTTT,CASSSQGGLTDTQYF,TRBV6-5,-,TRBJ2-3,-
TGTGCCAGCAGTTCCCTAGCGGGAGGAACCTACGAGCAGTACTTC,CASSSLAGGTYEQYF,TRBV6-6,TRBD2,TRBJ2-7,-
TGCGCCAGCAGGCAGGGGCAGACTGAAGCTTTCTTT,CASRQGQTEAFF,TRBV5-1,-,TRBJ1-1,-
TGTGCCAGCAGTTTTGATCGGGGGGAACTGTTTTTT,CASSFDRGELFF,TRBV6-5,-,TRBJ1-4,once
TGTGCCAGCGGGAGAATAGGTGGCTACACCTTC,CASGRIGGYTF,TRBV25-1,-,TRBJ1-2,-
TGTGCCAGCAGCCCTCTCGGTAGCGGAGGGTACAATGAGCAGTTCTTC,CASSPLGSGGYNEQFF,TRBV7-2,-,TRBJ2-1,-
TGTGCCAGCAGTACTAGACTAGCGGGATACTACGAGCAGTACTTC,CASSTRLAGYYEQYF,TRBV27,TRBD2,TRBJ2-7,-
TGTGCCAGCAGTTTATCCGGGGGGCGGCAAGAGACCCAGTACTTC,CASSLSGGRQETQYF,TRBV27,-,TRBJ2-5,-
TGTGCCATCAGGACACAGGGGTCCCTTGAAGCTTTCTTT,CAIRTQGSLEAFF,TRBV10-3,TRBD1,TRBJ1-1,-
TGTGCCAGCAGCGCCGTAACAGGGGACACCGGGGAGCTGTTTTTT,CASSAVTGDTGELFF,TRBV9,TRBD1,TRBJ2-2,-
TGTGCCAGCAGTTTGATTGTGGAGACTAGTTCCTACGAGCAGTACTTC,CASSLIVETSSYEQYF,TRBV28,-,TRBJ2-7,-
TGCGCCAGCAGCCAAGATAGTGTAGCACCAAGCGAGCAGTACTTC,CASSQDSVAPSEQYF,TRBV4-3,-,TRBJ2-7,-
TGTGCCAGCAAAGTCACAGGACGGCGAGAAGCTTTCTTT,CASKVTGRREAFF,TRBV28,-,TRBJ1-1,-
TGTGCCAGCACAGGGAGCACAGATACGCAGTATTTT,CASTGSTDTQYF,TRBV28,-,TRBJ2-3,-
TGTGCCAGCAGCCCCTCAGGGGTCGGGGGAAACACCATATATTTT,CASSPSGVGGNTIYF,TRBV6-1,-,TRBJ1-3,once
TGTGCCTGGAGTTTGCCTAGCGGGGACAATGAGCAGTTCTTC,CAWSLPSGDNEQFF,TRBV30,TRBD2,TRBJ2-1,-
TGTGCCAGTAGTATCGGGGGTAGCTCTGAAGCTTTCTTT,CASSIGGSSEAFF,TRBV19,-,TRBJ1-1,-
TGTGCCAGCAGCCCGGGCACCGGGGAGCTGTTTTTT,CASSPGTGELFF,TRBV6-6,-,TRBJ2-2,-
TGTGCCAGCAGTCCGCCTGAGAGCGGGAGGGATGAGCAGTTCTTC,CASSPPESGRDEQFF,TRBV6-5,TRBD2,TRBJ2-1,-
TGTGCCAGCAGCTTACAGGATCAGCCCCAGCATTTT,CASSLQDQPQHF,TRBV7-9,-,TRBJ1-5,-
TGTGCCACCAGCAGCGTAGGGGGCCCCTACGAGCAGTACTTC,CATSSVGGPYEQYF,TRBV15,TRBD1,TRBJ2-7,-